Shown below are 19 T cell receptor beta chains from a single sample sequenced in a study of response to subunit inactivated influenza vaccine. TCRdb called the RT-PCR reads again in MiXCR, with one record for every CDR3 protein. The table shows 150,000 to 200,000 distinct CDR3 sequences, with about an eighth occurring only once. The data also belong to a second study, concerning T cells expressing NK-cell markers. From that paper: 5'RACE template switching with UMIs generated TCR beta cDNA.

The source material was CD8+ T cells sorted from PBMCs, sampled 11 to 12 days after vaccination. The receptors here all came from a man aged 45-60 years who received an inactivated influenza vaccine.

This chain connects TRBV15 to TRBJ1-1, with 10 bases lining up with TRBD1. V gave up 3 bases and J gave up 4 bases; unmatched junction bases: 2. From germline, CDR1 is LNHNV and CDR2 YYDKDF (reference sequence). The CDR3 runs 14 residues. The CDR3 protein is CATSRDRGTTEAFF. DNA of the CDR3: TGTGCCACCAGCAGGGACAGGGGGACCACTGAAGCTTTCTTT.

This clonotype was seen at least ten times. Here the CDR3 DNA reads TGTGCCGTCAGAGGGCTCAGGGGCGGTGGCAATGAGCAGTTCTTC. It translates to CAVRGLRGGGNEQFF. V is TRBV6-2 or TRBV6-3 and J is TRBJ2-1; maybe TRBD1 (6 bases). V was cut by 11 bases and J by 6 bases, with 23 bases left in between. CDR1 and CDR2 (germline): MNHEY, SVGEGT. This CDR3 is built from 15 residues.

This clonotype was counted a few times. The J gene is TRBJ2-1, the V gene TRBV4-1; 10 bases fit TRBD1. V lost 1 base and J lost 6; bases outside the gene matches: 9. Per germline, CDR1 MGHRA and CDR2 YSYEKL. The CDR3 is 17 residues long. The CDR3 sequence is CASSQVFGTGVSNEQFF. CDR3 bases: TGCGCCAGCAGCCAAGTATTTGGGACAGGGGTTAGCAATGAGCAGTTCTTC.

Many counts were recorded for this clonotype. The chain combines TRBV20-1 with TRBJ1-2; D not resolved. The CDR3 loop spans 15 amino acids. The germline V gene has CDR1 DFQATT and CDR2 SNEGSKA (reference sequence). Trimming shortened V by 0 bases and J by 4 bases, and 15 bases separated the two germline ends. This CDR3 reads CSARDFGTTGYGYTF. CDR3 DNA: TGCAGTGCTAGAGATTTTGGCACGACGGGCTATGGCTACACCTTC.

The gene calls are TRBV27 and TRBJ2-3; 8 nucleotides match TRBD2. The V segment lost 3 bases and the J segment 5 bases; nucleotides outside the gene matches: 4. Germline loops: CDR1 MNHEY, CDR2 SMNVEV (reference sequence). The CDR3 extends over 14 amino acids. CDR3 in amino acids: CASSFGAGVDTQYF. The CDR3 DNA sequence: TGTGCCAGCAGTTTTGGAGCGGGAGTAGATACGCAGTATTTT.

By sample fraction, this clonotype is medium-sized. In DNA, the CDR3 is TGTGCCAGCAGAGACTCCGGGACTAGCAATGAGCAGTTCTTC. Translated: CASRDSGTSNEQFF. The chain links TRBV7-9 to TRBJ2-1; TRBD2 matches at 8 bases. From germline, CDR1 is SEHNR and CDR2 FQNEAQ (reference sequence). The CDR3 totals 14 residues. J lost 6 bases, V lost 6 bases, and 7 bases had no gene match.

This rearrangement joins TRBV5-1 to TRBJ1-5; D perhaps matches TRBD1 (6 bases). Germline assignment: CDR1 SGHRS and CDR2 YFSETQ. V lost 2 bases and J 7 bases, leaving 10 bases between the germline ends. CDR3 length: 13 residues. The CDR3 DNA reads TGCGCCAGCAGCTTTAGGGGGGCCCAGCCCCAGCATTTT. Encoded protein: CASSFRGAQPQHF.

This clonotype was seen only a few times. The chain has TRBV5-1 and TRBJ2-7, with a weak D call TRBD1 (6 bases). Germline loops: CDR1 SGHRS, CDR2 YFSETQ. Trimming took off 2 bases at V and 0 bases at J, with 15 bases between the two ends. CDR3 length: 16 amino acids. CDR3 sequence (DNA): TGCGCCAGCAGCTTAGAGGGGGAACGCAGCTCCTACGAGCAGTACTTC. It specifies CASSLEGERSSYEQYF.

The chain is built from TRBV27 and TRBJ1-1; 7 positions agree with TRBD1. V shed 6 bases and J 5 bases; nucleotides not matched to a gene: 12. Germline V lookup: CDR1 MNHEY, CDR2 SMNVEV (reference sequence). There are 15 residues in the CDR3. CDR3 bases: TGTGCCAGCAGCCAGACAGGGATGATCGAGACTGAAGCTTTCTTT. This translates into CASSQTGMIETEAFF.

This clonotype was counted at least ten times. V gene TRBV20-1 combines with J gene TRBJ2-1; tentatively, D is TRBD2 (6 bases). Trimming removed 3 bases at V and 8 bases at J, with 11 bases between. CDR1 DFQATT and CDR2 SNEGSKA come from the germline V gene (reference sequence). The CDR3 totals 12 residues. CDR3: CSASSGVHEQFF. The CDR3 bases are TGCAGTGCTAGCTCGGGAGTCCATGAGCAGTTCTTC.

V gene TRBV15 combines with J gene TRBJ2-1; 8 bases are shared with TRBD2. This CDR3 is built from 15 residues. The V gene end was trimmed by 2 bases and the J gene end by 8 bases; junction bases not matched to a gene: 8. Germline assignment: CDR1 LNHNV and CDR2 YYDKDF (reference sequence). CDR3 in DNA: TGTGCCACCAGCAGATACGGGACTAGATATGATGAGCAGTTCTTC. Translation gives CATSRYGTRYDEQFF.

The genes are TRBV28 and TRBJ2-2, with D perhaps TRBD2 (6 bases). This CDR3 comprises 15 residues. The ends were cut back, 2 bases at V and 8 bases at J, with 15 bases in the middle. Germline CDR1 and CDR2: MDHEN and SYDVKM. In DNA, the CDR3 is TGTGCCAGCAGTTTACGGGCGGGAACCAAGGGGGAGCTGTTTTTT. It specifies CASSLRAGTKGELFF. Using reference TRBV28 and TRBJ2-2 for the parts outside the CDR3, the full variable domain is DVKVTQSSRYLVKRTGEKVFLECVQDMDHENMFWYRQDPGLGLRLIYFSYDVKMKEKGDIPEGYSVSREKKERFSLILESASTNQTSMYLCASSLRAGTKGELFFGEGSRLTVL.

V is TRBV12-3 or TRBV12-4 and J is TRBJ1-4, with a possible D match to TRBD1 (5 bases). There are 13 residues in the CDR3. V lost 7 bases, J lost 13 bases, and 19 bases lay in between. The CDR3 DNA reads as TGTGCCAGCACCGATAAGGCGGGGGATGGACTGTTTTTT. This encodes CASTDKAGDGLFF.

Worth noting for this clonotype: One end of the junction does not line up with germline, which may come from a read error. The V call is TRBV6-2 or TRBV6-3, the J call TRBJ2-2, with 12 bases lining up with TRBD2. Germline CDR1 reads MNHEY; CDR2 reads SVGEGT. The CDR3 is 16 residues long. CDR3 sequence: CASTRLAGANAGELFF. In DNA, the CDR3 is TGTGCCAGCACTAGACTAGCGGGAGCGAACGCCGGGGAGCTGTTTTTT.

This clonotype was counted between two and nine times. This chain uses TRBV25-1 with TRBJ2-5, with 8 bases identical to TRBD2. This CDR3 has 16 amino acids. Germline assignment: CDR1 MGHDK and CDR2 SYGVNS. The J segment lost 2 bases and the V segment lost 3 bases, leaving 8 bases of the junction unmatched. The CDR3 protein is CASSDYGLASQETQYF. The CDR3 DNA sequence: TGTGCCAGCAGTGACTACGGACTAGCATCACAAGAGACCCAGTACTTC. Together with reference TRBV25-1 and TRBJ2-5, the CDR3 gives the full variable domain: EADIYQTPRYLVIGTGKKITLECSQTMGHDKMYWYQQDPGMELHLIHYSYGVNSTEKGDLSSESTVSRIRTEHFPLTLESARPSHTSQYLCASSDYGLASQETQYFGPGTRLLVL.

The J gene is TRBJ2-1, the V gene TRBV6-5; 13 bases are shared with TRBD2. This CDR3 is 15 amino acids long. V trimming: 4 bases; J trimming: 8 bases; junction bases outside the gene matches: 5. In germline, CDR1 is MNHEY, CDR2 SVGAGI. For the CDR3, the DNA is TGTGCCAGCAGTTTGTCCGGACTAGCGGGGGATGAGCAGTTCTTC. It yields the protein CASSLSGLAGDEQFF.

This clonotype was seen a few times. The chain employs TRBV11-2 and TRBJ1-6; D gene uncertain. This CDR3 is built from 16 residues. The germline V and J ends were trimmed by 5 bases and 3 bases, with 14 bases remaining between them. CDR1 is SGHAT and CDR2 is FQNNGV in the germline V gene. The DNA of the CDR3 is TGTGCCAGCAGCCATGACATCCGCGGCTATAATTCACCCCTCCACTTT. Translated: CASSHDIRGYNSPLHF.

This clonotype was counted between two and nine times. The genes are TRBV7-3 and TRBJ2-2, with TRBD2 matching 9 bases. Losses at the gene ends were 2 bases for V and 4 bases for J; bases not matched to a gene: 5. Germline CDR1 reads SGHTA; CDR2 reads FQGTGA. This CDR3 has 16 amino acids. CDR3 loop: CASSLVREGRTGELFF. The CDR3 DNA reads TGTGCCAGCAGCTTAGTGCGGGAGGGCCGCACCGGGGAGCTGTTTTTT.

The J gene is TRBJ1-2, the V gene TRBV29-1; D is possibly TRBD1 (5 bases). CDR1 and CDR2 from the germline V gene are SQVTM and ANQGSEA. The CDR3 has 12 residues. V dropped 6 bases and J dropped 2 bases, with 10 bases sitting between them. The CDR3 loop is CSVPGRNYGYTF. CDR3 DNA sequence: TGCAGCGTCCCAGGGAGGAACTATGGCTACACCTTC.